This T cell receptor (beta chain) came from a study of Ad26.COV2.S vaccination and SARS-CoV-2 variants. Profiling relied on immunoSEQ multiplex PCR, and the TCRdb table lists in-frame clones only, not all of them. This repertoire shows about 440,000 clones, about 92% found once; its top ten account for around 4.5%. V was cut by 1 base and J by 1 base, with 5 bases left in between. The germline V gene has CDR1 LNHDA and CDR2 SQIVND (reference sequence). There are 15 residues in the CDR3. Treatment noted: over 15 received Ad26.COV2.S at low or high dose, single or two shots; 5 received placebo; per-sample allocation not given. Collection of samples fell on day 63 after the first vaccine or placebo injection. Donor was an adult aged 18-55 years in Boston.

This specimen was peripheral blood, taken in a trial of Ad26.COV2.S vaccine versus placebo. J is TRBJ2-6 and V is TRBV19; D is unclear. The origin of this receptor is a person aged 18-60 years who received the Ad26.COV2.S COVID-19 vaccine or a placebo. The CDR3 region is CASSIGWSGANVLTF. The CDR3 nucleotides are TGTGCCAGTAGTATAGGGTGGTCTGGGGCCAACGTCCTGACTTTC.